This is a list of T cell receptor beta chains from one sample in a study of human T cells and chemical hapten exposure. One entry per CDR3 protein results from TCRdb running MiXCR on the RACE reads. This table holds under 150,000 distinct CDR3 sequences, about 12% found once. Here the sequenced sample was whole blood, taken in connection with sensitization to the hapten diphenylcyclopropenone (DPC). Receptors were obtained from a woman aged 50 to 65 with alopecia areata. Some clones in this sample may be carry-over from other donors' samples. Both conserved end residues are part of each CDR3. The listing skips clone size in some rows; elsewhere it reads once, few, many or a size class.

clone_size | cdr3_length | j_call | v_call | cdr3_aa
few | 14 | TRBJ1-2 | TRBV5-4 | CASSSKQGNNGYTF
- | 13 | TRBJ1-1 | TRBV20-1 | CSASADLNTEAFF
- | 11 | TRBJ2-7 | TRBV27 | CASLRGDEQYF
- | 14 | TRBJ1-6 | TRBV28 | CASRGDRGNSPLHF
many | 15 | TRBJ1-2 | TRBV6-5 | CASSYSKSGIYGYTF
few | 18 | TRBJ2-2 | TRBV27 | CASSLSTAMGGRTGELFF
few | 15 | TRBJ2-1 | TRBV19 | CASSPRAVTYNEQFF
many | 16 | TRBJ2-1 | TRBV11-2 | CASSSRDGSSYNEQFF
many | 15 | TRBJ2-3 | TRBV11-3 | CASSLLGGSTDTQYF
- | 16 | TRBJ1-5 | TRBV5-5 | CASSLTAGYSNQPQHF
few | 14 | TRBJ1-5 | TRBV27 | CASSFQGANQPQHF
- | 15 | TRBJ1-6 | TRBV6-5 | CASSWTDRANSPLHF
few | 17 | TRBJ2-1 | TRBV7-8 | CASSFSDRFWENNEQFF
- | 18 | TRBJ1-6 | TRBV4-2 | CASSQDGAGSSYNSPLHF
few | 15 | TRBJ1-1 | TRBV11-2 | CASSPTSSRALEAFF
many | 16 | TRBJ2-2 | TRBV6-6 | CASSYWAGVAVGELFF
many | 16 | TRBJ1-6 | TRBV7-6 | CASSRSPASYNSPLHF
- | 12 | TRBJ1-2 | TRBV7-9 | CASTSSGYGYTF
few | 14 | TRBJ1-5 | TRBV28 | CASSLIQGTQPQHF
few | 15 | TRBJ2-1 | TRBV25-1 | CASSESLAGNNEQFF
many | 15 | TRBJ2-3 | TRBV21-1 | CASSKNHSLTDTQYF
many | 14 | TRBJ1-1 | TRBV18 | CASSSDSMNTEAFF
few | 15 | TRBJ1-4 | TRBV18 | CASSPEGGGNEKLFF
many | 14 | TRBJ2-1 | TRBV18 | CASSGISSYNEQFF
few | 14 | TRBJ1-1 | TRBV18 | CASSQGQQNTEAFF
- | 12 | TRBJ1-1 | TRBV20-1 | CSADGQRKWAFF
- | 12 | TRBJ2-2 | TRBV5-1 | CASSHGVGELFF
- | 21 | TRBJ2-1 | TRBV4-2 | CASSQDLRTGGVFSSYNEQFF
many | 13 | TRBJ2-7 | TRBV20-1 | CSAPTSGRGEQYF